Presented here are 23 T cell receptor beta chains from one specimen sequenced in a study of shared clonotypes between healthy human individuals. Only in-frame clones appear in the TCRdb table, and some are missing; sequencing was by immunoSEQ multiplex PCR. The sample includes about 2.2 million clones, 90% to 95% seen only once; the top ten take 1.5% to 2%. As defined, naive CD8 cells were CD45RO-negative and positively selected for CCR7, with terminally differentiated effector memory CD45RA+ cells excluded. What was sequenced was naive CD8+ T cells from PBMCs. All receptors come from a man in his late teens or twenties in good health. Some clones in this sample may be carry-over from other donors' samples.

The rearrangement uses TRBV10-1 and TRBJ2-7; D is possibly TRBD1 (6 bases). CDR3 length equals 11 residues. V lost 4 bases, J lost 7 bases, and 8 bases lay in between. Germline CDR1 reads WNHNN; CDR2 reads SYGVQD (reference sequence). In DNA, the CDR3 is TGCGCCAGCAGTGCAGGGACAGAGCAGTACTTC. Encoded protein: CASSAGTEQYF.

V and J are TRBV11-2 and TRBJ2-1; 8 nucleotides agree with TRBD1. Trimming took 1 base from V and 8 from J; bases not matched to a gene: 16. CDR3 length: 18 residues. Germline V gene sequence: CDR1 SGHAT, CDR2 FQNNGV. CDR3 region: CASSLAPSGTGLEDEQFF. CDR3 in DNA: TGTGCCAGCAGCTTAGCCCCGTCCGGGACAGGACTGGAGGATGAGCAGTTCTTC.

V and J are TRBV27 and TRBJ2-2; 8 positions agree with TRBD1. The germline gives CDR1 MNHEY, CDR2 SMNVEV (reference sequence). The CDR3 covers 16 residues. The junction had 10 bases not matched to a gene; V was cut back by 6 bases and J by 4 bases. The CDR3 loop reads CASRPYAGQVTGELFF. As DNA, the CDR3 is TGTGCCAGCAGGCCTTACGCGGGACAGGTCACCGGGGAGCTGTTTTTT.

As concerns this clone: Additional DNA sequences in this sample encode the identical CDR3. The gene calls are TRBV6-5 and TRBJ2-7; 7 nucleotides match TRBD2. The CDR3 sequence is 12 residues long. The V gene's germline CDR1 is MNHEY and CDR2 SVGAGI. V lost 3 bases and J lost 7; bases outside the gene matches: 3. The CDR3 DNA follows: TGTGCCAGCAGTTATGGGGAGGGAGAGCAGTACTTC. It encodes CASSYGEGEQYF.

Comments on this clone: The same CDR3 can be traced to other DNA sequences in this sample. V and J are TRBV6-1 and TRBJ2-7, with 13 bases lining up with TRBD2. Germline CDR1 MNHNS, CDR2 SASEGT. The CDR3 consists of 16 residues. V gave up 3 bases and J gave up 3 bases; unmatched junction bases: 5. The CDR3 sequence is CASSEGRTSGSYEQYF. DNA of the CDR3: TGTGCCAGCAGTGAGGGTCGGACTAGCGGGAGCTACGAGCAGTACTTC.

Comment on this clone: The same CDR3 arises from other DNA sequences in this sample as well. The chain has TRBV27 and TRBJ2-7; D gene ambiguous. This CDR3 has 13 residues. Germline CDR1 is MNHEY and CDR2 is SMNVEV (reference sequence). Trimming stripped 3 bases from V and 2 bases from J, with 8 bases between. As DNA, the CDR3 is TGTGCCAGCAGTTTCGACGGAACCTACGAGCAGTACTTC. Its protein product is CASSFDGTYEQYF.

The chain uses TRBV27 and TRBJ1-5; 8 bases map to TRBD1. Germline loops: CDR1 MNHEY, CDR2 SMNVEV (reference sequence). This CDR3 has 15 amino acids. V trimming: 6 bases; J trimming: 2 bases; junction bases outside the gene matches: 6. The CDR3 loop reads CASRPGQGGNQPQHF. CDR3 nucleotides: TGTGCCAGCAGACCAGGACAGGGTGGCAATCAGCCCCAGCATTTT.

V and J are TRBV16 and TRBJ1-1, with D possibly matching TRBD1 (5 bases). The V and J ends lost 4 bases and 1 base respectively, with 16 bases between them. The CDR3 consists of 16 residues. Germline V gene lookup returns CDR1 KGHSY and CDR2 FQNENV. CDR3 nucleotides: TGTGCCAGCAGCCCCTATAGGGGACTGTCGAACACTGAAGCTTTCTTT. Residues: CASSPYRGLSNTEAFF.

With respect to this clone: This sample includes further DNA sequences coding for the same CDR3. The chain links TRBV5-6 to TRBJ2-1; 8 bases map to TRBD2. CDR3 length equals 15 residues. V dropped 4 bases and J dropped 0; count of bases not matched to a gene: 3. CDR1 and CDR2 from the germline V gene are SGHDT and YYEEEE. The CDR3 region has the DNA TGTGCCAGCAGCCTTGGGACTAGCTCCTACAATGAGCAGTTCTTC. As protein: CASSLGTSSYNEQFF.

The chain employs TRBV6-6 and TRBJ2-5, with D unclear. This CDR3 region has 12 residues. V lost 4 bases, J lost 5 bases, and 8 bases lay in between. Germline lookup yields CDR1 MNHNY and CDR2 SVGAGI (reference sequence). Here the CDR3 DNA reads TGTGCCAGCAGTTCCGGTTGGGAGACCCAGTACTTC. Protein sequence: CASSSGWETQYF.

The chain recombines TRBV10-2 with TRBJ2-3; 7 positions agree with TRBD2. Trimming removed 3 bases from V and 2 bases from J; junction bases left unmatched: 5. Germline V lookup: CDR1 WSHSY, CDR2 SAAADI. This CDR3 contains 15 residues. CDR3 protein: CASSDDGDYTDTQYF. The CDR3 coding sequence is TGCGCCAGCAGTGATGACGGGGACTACACAGATACGCAGTATTTT.

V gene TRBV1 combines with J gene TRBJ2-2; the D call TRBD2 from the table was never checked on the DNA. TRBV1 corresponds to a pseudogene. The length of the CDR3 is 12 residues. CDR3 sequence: CTSSQEKAGLFF. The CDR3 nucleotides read TGCACCAGCAGCCAAGAGAAAGCGGGGCTGTTTTTT.

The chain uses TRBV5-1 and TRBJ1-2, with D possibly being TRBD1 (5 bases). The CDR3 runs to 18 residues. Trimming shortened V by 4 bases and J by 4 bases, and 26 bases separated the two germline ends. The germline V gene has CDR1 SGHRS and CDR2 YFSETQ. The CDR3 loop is CASSAFTGPSGTGYGYTF. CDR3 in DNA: TGCGCCAGCAGCGCCTTCACAGGTCCCTCCGGTACGGGCTATGGCTACACCTTC.

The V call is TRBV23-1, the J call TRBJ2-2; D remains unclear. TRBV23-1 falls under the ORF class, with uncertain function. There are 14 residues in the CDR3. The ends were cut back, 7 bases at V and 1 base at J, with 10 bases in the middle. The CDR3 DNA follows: TGCGCCAGCACCTTAAAGGGGAACACCGGGGAGCTGTTTTTT. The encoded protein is CASTLKGNTGELFF.

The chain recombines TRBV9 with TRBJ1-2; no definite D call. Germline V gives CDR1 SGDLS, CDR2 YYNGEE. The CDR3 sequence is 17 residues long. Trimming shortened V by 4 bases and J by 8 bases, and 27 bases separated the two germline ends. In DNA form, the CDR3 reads TGTGCCAGCAGCCATACTGTAGCGGAGCCTACGACCTTCGGCTACACCTTC. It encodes CASSHTVAEPTTFGYTF.

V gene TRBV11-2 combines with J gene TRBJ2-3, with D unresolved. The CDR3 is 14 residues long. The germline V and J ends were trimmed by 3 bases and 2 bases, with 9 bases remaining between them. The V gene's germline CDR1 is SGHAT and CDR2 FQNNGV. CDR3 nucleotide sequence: TGTGCCAGCAGCTTGGGCGGCCACACAGATACGCAGTATTTT. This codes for CASSLGGHTDTQYF.

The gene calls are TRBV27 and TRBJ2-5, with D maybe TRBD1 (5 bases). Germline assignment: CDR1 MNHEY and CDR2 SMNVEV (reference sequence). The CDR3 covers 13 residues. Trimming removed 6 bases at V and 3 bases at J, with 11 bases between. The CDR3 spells CASSKDTEETQYF. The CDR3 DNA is TGTGCCAGCAGCAAGGACACCGAAGAGACCCAGTACTTC.

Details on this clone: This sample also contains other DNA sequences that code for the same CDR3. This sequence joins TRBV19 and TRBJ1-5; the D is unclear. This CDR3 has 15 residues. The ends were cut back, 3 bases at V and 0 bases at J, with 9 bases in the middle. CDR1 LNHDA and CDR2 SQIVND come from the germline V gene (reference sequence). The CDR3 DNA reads TGTGCCAGTAGTATTGCCCCTTATAGCAATCAGCCCCAGCATTTT. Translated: CASSIAPYSNQPQHF.

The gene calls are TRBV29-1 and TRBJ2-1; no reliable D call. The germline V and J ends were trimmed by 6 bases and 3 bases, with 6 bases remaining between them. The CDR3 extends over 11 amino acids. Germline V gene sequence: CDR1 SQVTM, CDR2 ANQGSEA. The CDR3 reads CSVHLYNEQFF. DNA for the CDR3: TGCAGCGTACACCTCTACAATGAGCAGTTCTTC.

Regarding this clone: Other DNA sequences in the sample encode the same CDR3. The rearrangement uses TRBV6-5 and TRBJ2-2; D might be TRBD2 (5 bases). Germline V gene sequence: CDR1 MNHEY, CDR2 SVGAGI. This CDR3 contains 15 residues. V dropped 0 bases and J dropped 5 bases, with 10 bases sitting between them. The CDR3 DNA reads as TGTGCCAGCAGTTACTCGCGGACGGGGACCGGGGAGCTGTTTTTT. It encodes CASSYSRTGTGELFF.

This CDR3 is CASTADRTYNEQFF. The CDR3 DNA is TGTGCCAGCACTGCTGACAGAACCTACAATGAGCAGTTCTTC. The V call is TRBV6-5, the J call TRBJ2-1, with D perhaps TRBD1 (5 bases). Germline values: CDR1 MNHEY, CDR2 SVGAGI. The V end lost 7 bases, the J end lost 2 bases, and 12 bases lay between the germline ends. This CDR3 spans 14 amino acids.

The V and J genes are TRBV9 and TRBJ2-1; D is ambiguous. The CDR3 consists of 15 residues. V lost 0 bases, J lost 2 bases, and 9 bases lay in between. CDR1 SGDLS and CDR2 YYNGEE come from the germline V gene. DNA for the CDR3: TGTGCCAGCAGCGTAGGGCTAGGGACCTACAATGAGCAGTTCTTC. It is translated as CASSVGLGTYNEQFF. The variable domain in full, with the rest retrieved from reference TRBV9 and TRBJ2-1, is DSGVTQTPKHLITATGQRVTLRCSPRSGDLSVYWYQQSLDQGLQFLIQYYNGEERAKGNILERFSAQQFPDLHSELNLSSLELGDSALYFCASSVGLGTYNEQFFGPGTRLTVL.

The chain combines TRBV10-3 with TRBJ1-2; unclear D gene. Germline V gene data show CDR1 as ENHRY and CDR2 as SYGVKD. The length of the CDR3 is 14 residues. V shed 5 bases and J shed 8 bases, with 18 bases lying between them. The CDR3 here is CAISNAGPQAGYTF. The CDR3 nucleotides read TGTGCCATCAGTAACGCCGGACCTCAAGCGGGCTACACCTTC.